Only a few counts were recorded for the clone carrying this T cell receptor beta chain. The entry originates in a study of patients and donors after allogeneic stem cell transplantation. Between the trimmed V and J ends, which lost 3 bases and 4 bases, there was a span of 12 bases. The CDR3 is 13 residues long. In germline, CDR1 is DFQATT, CDR2 SNEGSKA (reference sequence). TCRdb used MiXCR to reprocess the RT-PCR reads, holding one entry per CDR3 protein. The table has about a million distinct CDR3 sequences, roughly 18% seen once; the top ten hold roughly 6.4%. This clonotype was obtained from a human donor who was either an allogeneic HSCT recipient or a stem cell or donor lymphocyte infusion donor (not recorded which). It is not recorded whose cells these are; they may come from a transplant donor. Sequences were obtained from blood, either unsorted or a sorted T cell fraction (not recorded which). V is TRBV20-1 and J is TRBJ2-5; D might be TRBD2 (5 bases). DNA for the CDR3: TGCAGTGCTAGGAGAACGGGGTCAGAGACCCAGTACTTC. Translation: CSARRTGSETQYF.